Listed here are 8 T cell receptor beta chains from one sample, sequenced in a study of glioma-infiltrating T cells. Using RNA template, CDR3s of TCR alpha and beta were amplified with iRepertoire arm-PCR. A single record per CDR3 protein comes from TCRdb applying MiXCR to the multiplex PCR reads. This sample yields tens of thousands of distinct CDR3 sequences, of which less than 30% are seen a single time; approximately 7% belongs to the top ten. The sequencing sample was made of glioma tissue, nonneoplastic brain tissue, or PBMCs (not recorded which). The receptors originated from a human donor with low-grade glioma or glioblastoma, undergoing nonglioma brain surgery, or in good health (not recorded which).

This clonotype has a count of ten or more. In DNA, the CDR3 is TGCAGTGCCCTCCTTTCGACAGGGGCCAGAACTGAAGCTTTCTTT. This gives the protein CSALLSTGARTEAFF. The chain employs TRBV20-1 and TRBJ1-1; TRBD1 matches 8 bases. This CDR3 has 15 residues. With 6 bases clipped from V and 5 bases from J, the junction kept 14 bases outside the gene matches. Germline V gene sequence: CDR1 DFQATT, CDR2 SNEGSKA (reference sequence).

Ten or more counts support this clonotype. This chain links TRBV6-1 with TRBJ1-4, with no clear D. The CDR3 covers 16 residues. Per germline, CDR1 MNHNS and CDR2 SASEGT. V lost 5 bases and J 9 bases, leaving 22 bases between the germline ends. The CDR3 protein is CASSSVGPETMKKLFF. CDR3 bases: TGTGCCAGCAGTTCCGTAGGACCTGAAACAATGAAAAAACTGTTTTTT.

This clonotype was seen ten or more times. This rearrangement joins TRBV20-1 to TRBJ2-1, with 10 bases that match TRBD2. Germline V gene lookup returns CDR1 DFQATT and CDR2 SNEGSKA (reference sequence). The CDR3 is 14 amino acids. Trimming at V came to 3 bases and at J to 10 bases, leaving 9 bases not matched to a gene. CDR3 loop: CSARIRLAGGEQFF. The CDR3 DNA is TGCAGTGCTAGGATCCGACTAGCGGGTGGGGAGCAGTTCTTC.

V usage is TRBV20-1 and J usage is TRBJ2-1, with 12 bases identical to TRBD2. J gave up 2 bases and V 5 bases, and 10 bases lay outside the gene matches. Germline-derived CDR1 and CDR2 are DFQATT and SNEGSKA (reference sequence). The length of the CDR3 is 17 residues. The CDR3 DNA is TGCAGTGCTTATCCACTGACTAGCGGGAGTACCTACAATGAGCAGTTCTTC. Protein product: CSAYPLTSGSTYNEQFF.

With regard to this clonotype: The limits of the CDR3 on the DNA are not certain, so only TCRdb's listed CDR3 is given. The V gene is TRBV20-1, the J gene TRBJ2-7; TRBD1, the D gene given by the table, was not confirmed from the DNA. The CDR3 has 18 residues if both end residues are counted. Germline CDR1 reads DFQATT; CDR2 reads SNEGSKA (reference sequence). This CDR3 reads CSASGSMVFGTGTHEKYF.

In this sample, this clonotype turned up many times. This chain uses TRBV18 with TRBJ1-1; D is perhaps TRBD1 (5 bases). The V end lost 3 bases, the J end lost 3 bases, and 8 bases lay between the germline ends. CDR1 is KGHSH and CDR2 is LQKENI in the germline V gene. CDR3 length equals 13 residues. The CDR3 loop reads CASSPEQDTEAFF. The CDR3, as DNA: TGTGCCAGCTCACCGGAACAGGACACTGAAGCTTTCTTT.

This chain connects TRBV29-1 to TRBJ2-1; 9 bases map to TRBD1. The ends lost 6 bases at V and 7 bases at J; junction bases unmatched: 10. CDR1 is SQVTM and CDR2 is ANQGSEA in the germline V gene. CDR3 length: 14 residues. CDR3 in amino acids: CSVNRDRVKNEQFF. CDR3 bases: TGCAGCGTGAACCGGGACAGGGTAAAGAATGAGCAGTTCTTC.

This clonotype has at least ten counts. The V and J genes are TRBV25-1 and TRBJ2-2; D is ambiguous. The CDR3 loop spans 13 amino acids. Between the trimmed V and J ends, which lost 2 bases and 6 bases, there was a span of 7 bases. Germline values: CDR1 MGHDK, CDR2 SYGVNS. DNA for the CDR3: TGTGCCAGCAGTGAAGGGGTGCCCGGGGAGCTGTTTTTT. Amino acids: CASSEGVPGELFF.